Many counts were recorded for the clone carrying this TCR beta chain. Its antigen is unidentified. This specimen belongs to a study of identical twins. Study conclusions and caveats: Excess low generation probability was seen in twin-shared out-of-frame alpha sequences.

Template switching added a universal primer site; cDNA carried unique molecular identifiers. MiXCR was run by TCRdb on the 5' RACE reads, yielding one entry per CDR3 protein. Of roughly 700,000 distinct CDR3 sequences in the sample, 8.6% are singletons; the top ten hold 0.98%. This CDR3 is 12 amino acids long. Trimming took off 4 bases at V and 1 base at J, with 4 bases between the two ends. The germline gives CDR1 SGHDN, CDR2 FVKESK. Separately, the same data were catalogued under a study of yellow fever vaccine responses in identical twins.

Source material: PBMCs. This receptor was obtained from a woman aged 18-35 years in good health. The chain has TRBV14 and TRBJ2-5; D ambiguous. CDR3 bases: TGTGCCAGCAGCCGGGCCCAAGAGACCCAGTACTTC. Amino acid sequence: CASSRAQETQYF.